The clone carrying this T cell receptor (beta chain) was counted at least ten times. Antigen: not known. TCRdb keeps only in-frame clones here, not all; method: immunoSEQ multiplex PCR. The sample has 950,000 to 1,100,000 clones, around 78% seen once; the top ten hold roughly 0.65%. The data were taken from a study of shared clonotypes between healthy human individuals. Across the whole study: CD4 naive and memory got three plates each, CD8 naive two, CD8 memory one.

Germline V gives CDR1 MDHEN, CDR2 SYDVKM. CDR3 length: 18 amino acids. The V and J ends lost 5 bases and 2 bases respectively, with 22 bases between them. Study-wide findings and caveats: Sharing across four donors was highest in naive CD4 (roughly 5%) and lowest in memory CD8 (around 0.4%). Inspection by rarefaction showed sorted-subset sequencing to be incomplete despite large depth. Naive subsets typically showed greater estimated richness than memory subsets.

This TCR was sampled from a young man in good health. Some clones in this sample may be carry-over from other donors' samples. The chain has TRBV28 and TRBJ2-1; D is ambiguous. The sample was memory CD4+ T cells from PBMCs. Documented subset: CD45RA-negative fraction. This CDR3 reads CASSPRWLLTTPYNEQFF. In DNA form, the CDR3 reads TGTGCCAGCAGTCCCCGGTGGCTCTTAACTACTCCCTACAATGAGCAGTTCTTC.